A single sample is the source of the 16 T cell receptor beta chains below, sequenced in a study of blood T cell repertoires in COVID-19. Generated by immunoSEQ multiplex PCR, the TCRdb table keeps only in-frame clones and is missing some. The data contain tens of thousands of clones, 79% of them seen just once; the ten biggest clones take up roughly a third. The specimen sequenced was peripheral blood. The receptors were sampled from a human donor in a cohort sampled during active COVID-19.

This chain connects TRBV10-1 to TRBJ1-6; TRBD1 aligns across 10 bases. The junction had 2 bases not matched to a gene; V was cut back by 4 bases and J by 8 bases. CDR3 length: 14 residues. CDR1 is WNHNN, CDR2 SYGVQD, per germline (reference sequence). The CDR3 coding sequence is TGCGCCAGCAGTGCCGGGACAGGGGATTCACCCCTCCACTTT. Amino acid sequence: CASSAGTGDSPLHF.

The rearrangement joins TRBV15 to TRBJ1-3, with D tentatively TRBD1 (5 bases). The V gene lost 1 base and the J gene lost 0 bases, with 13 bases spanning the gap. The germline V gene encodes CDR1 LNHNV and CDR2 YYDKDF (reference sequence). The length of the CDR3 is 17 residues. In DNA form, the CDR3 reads TGTGCCACCAGCAGAGGGGGGGACGGTAACTCTGGAAACACCATATATTTT. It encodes CATSRGGDGNSGNTIYF.

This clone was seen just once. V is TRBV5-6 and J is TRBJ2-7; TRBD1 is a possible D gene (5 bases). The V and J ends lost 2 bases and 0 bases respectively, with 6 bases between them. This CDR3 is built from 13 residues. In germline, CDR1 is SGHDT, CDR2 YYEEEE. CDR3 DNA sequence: TGTGCCAGCAGCTTTACAGGCTCCTACGAGCAGTACTTC. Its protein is CASSFTGSYEQYF.

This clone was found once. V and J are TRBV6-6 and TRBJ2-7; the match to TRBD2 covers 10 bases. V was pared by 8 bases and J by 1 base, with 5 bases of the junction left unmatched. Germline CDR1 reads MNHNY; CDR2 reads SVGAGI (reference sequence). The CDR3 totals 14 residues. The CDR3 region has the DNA TGTGCCAGCGGTACTAGCGGGGATTCCTACGAGCAGTACTTC. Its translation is CASGTSGDSYEQYF.

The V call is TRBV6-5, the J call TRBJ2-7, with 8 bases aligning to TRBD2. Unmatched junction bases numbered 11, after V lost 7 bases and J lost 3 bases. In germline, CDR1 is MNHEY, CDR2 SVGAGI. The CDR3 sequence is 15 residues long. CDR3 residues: CASIPSGSSGYEQYF. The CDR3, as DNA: TGTGCCAGCATCCCCAGCGGGAGTTCAGGCTACGAGCAGTACTTC.

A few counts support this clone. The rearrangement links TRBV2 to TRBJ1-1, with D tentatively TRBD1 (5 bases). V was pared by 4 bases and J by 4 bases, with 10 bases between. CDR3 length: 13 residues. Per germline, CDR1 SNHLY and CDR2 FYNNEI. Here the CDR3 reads CASSVKGLTEAFF. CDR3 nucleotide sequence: TGTGCCAGCAGTGTAAAGGGACTCACTGAAGCTTTCTTT.

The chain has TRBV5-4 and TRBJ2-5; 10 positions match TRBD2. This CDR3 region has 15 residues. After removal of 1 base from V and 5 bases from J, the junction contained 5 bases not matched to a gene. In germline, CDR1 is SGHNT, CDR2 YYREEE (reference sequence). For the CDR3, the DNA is TGTGCCAGCAGCTTGAGACGTAGCGGGGGGGAGACCCAGTACTTC. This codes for CASSLRRSGGETQYF.

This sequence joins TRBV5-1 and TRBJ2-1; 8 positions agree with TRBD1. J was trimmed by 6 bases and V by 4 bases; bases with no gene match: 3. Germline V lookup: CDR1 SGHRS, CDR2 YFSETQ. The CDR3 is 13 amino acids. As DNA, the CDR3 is TGCGCCAGCAGCGCGGACAGGGTCAATGAGCAGTTCTTC. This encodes CASSADRVNEQFF.

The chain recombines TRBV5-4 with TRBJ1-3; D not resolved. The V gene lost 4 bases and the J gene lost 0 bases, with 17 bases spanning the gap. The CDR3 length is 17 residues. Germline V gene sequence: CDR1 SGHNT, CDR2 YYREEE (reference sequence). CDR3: CASSLDPGLASGNTIYF. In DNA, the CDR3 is TGTGCCAGCAGCCTGGACCCCGGACTTGCCTCTGGAAACACCATATATTTT.

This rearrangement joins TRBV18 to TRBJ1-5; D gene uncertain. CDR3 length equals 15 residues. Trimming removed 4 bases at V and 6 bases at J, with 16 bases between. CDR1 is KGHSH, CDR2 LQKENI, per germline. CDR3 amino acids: CASSRDTAPSQPQHF. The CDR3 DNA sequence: TGTGCCAGCTCACGCGACACAGCACCCTCTCAGCCCCAGCATTTT.

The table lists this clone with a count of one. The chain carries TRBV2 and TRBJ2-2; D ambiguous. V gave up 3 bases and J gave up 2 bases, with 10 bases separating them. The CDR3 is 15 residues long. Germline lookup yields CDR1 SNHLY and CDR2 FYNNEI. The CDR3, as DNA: TGTGCCAGCAGTGAGCGTCAGACAAACACCGGGGAGCTGTTTTTT. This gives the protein CASSERQTNTGELFF.

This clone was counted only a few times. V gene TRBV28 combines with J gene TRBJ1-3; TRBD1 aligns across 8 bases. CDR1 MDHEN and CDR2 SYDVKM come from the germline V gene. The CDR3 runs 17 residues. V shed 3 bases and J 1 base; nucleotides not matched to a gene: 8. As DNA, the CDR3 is TGTGCCAGCAGTTTCCCCGGCAGGGGGCTTTCTGGAAACACCATATATTTT. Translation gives CASSFPGRGLSGNTIYF.

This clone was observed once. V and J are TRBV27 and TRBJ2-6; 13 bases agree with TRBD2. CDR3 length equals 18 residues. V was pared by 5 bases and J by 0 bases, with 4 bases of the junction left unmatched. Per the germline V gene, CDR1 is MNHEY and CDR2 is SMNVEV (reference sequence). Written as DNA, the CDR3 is TGTGCCAGCAGTGGACTAGCGGGAGTAAGCTCTGGGGCCAACGTCCTGACTTTC. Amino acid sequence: CASSGLAGVSSGANVLTF.

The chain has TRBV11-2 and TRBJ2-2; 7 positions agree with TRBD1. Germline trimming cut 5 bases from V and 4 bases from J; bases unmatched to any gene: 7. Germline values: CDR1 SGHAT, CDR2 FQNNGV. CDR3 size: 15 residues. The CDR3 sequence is CASSRDSLGTGELFF. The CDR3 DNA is TGTGCCAGCAGCCGGGACAGCCTGGGCACCGGGGAGCTGTTTTTT.

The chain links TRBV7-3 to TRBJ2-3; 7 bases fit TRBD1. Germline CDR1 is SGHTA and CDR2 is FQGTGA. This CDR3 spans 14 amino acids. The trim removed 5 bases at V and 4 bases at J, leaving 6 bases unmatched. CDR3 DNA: TGTGCCAGCAGCCGCACAGGGGCCCCAGATACGCAGTATTTT. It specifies CASSRTGAPDTQYF.

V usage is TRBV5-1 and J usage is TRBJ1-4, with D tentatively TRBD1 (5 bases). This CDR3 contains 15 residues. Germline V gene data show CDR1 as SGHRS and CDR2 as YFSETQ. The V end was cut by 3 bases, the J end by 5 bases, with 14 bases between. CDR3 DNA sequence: TGCGCCAGCAGCTCCACGGGGGGAGGGAATGAAAAACTGTTTTTT. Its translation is CASSSTGGGNEKLFF. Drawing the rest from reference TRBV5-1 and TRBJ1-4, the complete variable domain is KAGVTQTPRYLIKTRGQQVTLSCSPISGHRSVSWYQQTPGQGLQFLFEYFSETQRNKGNFPGRFSGRQFSNSRSEMNVSTLELGDSALYLCASSSTGGGNEKLFFGSGTQLSVL.